This TCR beta chain was sequenced for a study of cytomegalovirus exposure and HLA in healthy donors. This clone was picked up a small number of times. Its antigen is not known. This PCR relied on a set of 60 Vbeta primers and 13 Jbeta primers. Sequencing was performed with immunoSEQ multiplex PCR; in TCRdb, only in-frame clones are kept and a portion is missing. Counted here are about 140,000 clones, around a tenth occurring once; the ten biggest clones make up approximately 1.8%. Findings and limits, study-wide: In a later analysis, several top co-occurrence clusters appeared linked to parvovirus B19, influenza, CMV and Epstein-Barr virus. Rates of TCR association differed by HLA locus in a later analysis, with DRB1 highest and HLA-C lowest.

Unmatched junction bases numbered 6, after V lost 4 bases and J lost 4 bases. The CDR3 is 14 residues long. Germline V CDR1 and CDR2: SGHRS, YFSETQ. This chain joins TRBV5-1 and TRBJ2-3; 7 nucleotides line up with TRBD1. Source material: PBMCs. The clonotype was recovered from a male donor in good health and CMV-seronegative. The CDR3 protein is CASSPRTGSDTQYF. The CDR3 coding sequence is TGCGCCAGCAGCCCCCGGACAGGCTCAGATACGCAGTATTTT.